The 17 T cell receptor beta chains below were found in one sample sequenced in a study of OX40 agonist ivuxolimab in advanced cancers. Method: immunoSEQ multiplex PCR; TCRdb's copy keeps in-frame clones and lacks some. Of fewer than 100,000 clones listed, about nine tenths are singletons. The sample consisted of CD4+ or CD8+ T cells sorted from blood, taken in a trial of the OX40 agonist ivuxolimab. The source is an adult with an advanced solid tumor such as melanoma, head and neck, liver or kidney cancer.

CDR3: CASGGTADLRGQYF. The CDR3 bases are TGTGCCAGCGGTGGGACAGCAGACTTACGAGGGCAGTACTTC. The gene calls are TRBV7-2 and TRBJ2-7; 7 positions match TRBD1. Germline V lookup: CDR1 SGHTA, CDR2 FQGNSA. The CDR3 totals 14 residues. With 8 bases clipped from V and 9 bases from J, the junction kept 16 bases outside the gene matches. The variable domain in full, with the rest retrieved from reference TRBV7-2 and TRBJ2-7, is GAGVSQSPSNKVTEKGKDVELRCDPISGHTALYWYRQSLGQGLEFLIYFQGNSAPDKSGLPSDRFSAERTGGSVSTLTIQRTQQEDSAVYLCASGGTADLRGQYFGPGTRLTVT.

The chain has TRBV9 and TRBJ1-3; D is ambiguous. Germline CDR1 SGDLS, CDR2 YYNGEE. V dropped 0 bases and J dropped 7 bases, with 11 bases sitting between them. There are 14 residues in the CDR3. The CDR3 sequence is CASSVGVSRNTIYF. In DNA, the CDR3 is TGTGCCAGCAGCGTAGGGGTATCCCGGAACACCATATATTTT.

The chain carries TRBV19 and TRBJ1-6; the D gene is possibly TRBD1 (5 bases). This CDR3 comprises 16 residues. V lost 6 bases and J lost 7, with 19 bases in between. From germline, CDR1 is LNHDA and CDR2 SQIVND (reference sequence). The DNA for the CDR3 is TGTGCCAGTAGCCCCGAGGGGCGCGGGAACAATTCACCCCTCCACTTT. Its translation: CASSPEGRGNNSPLHF.

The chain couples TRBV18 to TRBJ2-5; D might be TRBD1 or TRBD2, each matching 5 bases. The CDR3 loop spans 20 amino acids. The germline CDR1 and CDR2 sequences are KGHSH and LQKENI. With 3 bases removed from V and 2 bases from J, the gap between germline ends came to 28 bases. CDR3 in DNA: TGTGCCAGCTCACCTACGAGATCCAGTTTAACAGGACGACTACAAGAGACCCAGTACTTC. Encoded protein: CASSPTRSSLTGRLQETQYF. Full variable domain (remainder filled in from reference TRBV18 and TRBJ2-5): NAGVMQNPRHLVRRRGQEARLRCSPMKGHSHVYWYRQLPEEGLKFMVYLQKENIIDESGMPKERFSAEFPKEGPSILRIQQVVRGDSAAYFCASSPTRSSLTGRLQETQYFGPGTRLLVL.

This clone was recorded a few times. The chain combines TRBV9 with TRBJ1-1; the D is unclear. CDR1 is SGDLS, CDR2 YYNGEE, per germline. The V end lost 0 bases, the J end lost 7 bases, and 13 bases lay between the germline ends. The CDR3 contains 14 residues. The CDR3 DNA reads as TGTGCCAGCAGCGTAGACGGGCTGACTCGTGAAGCTTTCTTT. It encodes CASSVDGLTREAFF.

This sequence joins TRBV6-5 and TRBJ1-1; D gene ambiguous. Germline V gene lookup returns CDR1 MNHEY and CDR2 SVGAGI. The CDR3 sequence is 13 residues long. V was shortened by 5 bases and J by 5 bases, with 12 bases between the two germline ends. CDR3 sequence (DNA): TGTGCCAGCAGTGAAAGTCAAGGGACTGAAGCTTTCTTT. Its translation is CASSESQGTEAFF.

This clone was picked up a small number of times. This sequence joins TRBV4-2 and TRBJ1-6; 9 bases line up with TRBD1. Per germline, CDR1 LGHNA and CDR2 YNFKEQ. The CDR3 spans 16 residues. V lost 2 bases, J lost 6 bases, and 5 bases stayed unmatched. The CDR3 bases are TGTGCCAGCAGCCAAATGGGACAGGGAGGTAATTCACCCCTCCACTTT. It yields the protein CASSQMGQGGNSPLHF.

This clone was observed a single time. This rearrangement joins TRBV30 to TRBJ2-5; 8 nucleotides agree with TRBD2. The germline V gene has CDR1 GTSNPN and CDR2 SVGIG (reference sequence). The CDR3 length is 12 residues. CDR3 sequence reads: CVGGGPSETQYF. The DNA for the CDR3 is TGTGTCGGGGGGGGGCCTAGTGAGACCCAGTACTTC.

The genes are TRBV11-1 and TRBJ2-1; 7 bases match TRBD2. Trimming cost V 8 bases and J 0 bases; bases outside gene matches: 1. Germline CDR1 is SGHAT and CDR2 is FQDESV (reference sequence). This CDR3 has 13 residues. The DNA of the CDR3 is TGTGCCAGCGGCGGGAGCTCCTACAATGAGCAGTTCTTC. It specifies CASGGSSYNEQFF.

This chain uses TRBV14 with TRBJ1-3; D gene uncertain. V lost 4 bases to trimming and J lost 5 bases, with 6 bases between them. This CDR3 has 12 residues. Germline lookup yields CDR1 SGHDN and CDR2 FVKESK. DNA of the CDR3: TGTGCCAGCAGCCGGAGTAGAAACACCATATATTTT. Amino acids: CASSRSRNTIYF.

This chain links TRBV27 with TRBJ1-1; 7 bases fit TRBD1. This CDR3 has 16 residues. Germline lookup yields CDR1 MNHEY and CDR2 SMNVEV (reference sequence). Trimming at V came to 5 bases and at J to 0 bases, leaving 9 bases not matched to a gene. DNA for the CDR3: TGTGCCAGCAGTCCCCGACAGGGTGGGATGAACACTGAAGCTTTCTTT. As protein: CASSPRQGGMNTEAFF.

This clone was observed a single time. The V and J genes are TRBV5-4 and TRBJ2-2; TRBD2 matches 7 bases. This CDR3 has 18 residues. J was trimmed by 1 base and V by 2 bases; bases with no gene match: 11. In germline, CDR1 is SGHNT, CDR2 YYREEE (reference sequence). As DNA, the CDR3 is TGTGCCAGCAGCTTTCCGGTGGGGGGGACTCGGAACACCGGGGAGCTGTTTTTT. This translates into CASSFPVGGTRNTGELFF.

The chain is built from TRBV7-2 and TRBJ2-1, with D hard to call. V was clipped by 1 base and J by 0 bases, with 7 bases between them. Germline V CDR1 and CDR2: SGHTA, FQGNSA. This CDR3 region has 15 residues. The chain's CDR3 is CASSLDTDSYNEQFF. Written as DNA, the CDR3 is TGTGCCAGCAGCTTAGACACCGACTCCTACAATGAGCAGTTCTTC.

The CDR3 loop is CASSLQGLAGVGAKNIQYF. CDR3 in DNA: TGCGCCAGCAGCTTACAGGGACTAGCGGGAGTCGGCGCCAAAAACATTCAGTACTTC. The V call is TRBV5-1, the J call TRBJ2-4, with TRBD2 identical over 14 bases. J gave up 1 base and V 2 bases, and 8 bases lay outside the gene matches. CDR3 length: 19 amino acids. Germline V gives CDR1 SGHRS, CDR2 YFSETQ.

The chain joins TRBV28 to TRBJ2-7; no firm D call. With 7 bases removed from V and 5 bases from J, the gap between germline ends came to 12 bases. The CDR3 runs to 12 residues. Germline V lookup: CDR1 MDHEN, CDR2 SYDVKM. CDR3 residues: CASTRRQNEQYF. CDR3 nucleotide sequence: TGTGCCAGCACCCGTAGGCAGAACGAGCAGTACTTC.

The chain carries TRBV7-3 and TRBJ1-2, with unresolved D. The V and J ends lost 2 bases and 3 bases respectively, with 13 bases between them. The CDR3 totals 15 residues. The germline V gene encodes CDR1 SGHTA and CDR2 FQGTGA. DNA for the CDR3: TGTGCCAGCAGCTTAGCGGTAGACCAGGACTATGGCTACACCTTC. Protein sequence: CASSLAVDQDYGYTF.

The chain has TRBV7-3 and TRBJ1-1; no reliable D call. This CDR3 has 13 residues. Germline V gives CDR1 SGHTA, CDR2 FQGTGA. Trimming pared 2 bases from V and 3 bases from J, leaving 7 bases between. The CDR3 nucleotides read TGTGCCAGCAGCTTATCAGGCTACACTGAAGCTTTCTTT. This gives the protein CASSLSGYTEAFF.